At least ten counts were recorded for the clone carrying this TCR beta chain. The sample comes from a study of T-cell reconstitution after alpha-beta-depleted transplantation in children. This CDR3 has 13 amino acids. The germline V gene has CDR1 LNHNV and CDR2 YYDKDF (reference sequence). The ends were cut back, 1 base at V and 8 bases at J, with 11 bases in the middle. TCRbeta library preparation incorporated unique molecular identifiers. Each CDR3 protein is one row after TCRdb ran MiXCR on the PCR reads. The sample has 170,000 or so distinct CDR3 sequences; over 5.5% are singletons. The clonotype was recovered from a human donor who donated a stem cell graft to a child with Wiskott-Aldrich syndrome. Sample: PBMCs from the stem cell graft donor, taken from the stem cell graft. J is TRBJ1-1 and V is TRBV15; no firm D call. The CDR3 spells CATSRVRGGEAFF. As DNA, the CDR3 is TGTGCCACCAGCAGAGTTCGGGGAGGCGAAGCTTTCTTT.